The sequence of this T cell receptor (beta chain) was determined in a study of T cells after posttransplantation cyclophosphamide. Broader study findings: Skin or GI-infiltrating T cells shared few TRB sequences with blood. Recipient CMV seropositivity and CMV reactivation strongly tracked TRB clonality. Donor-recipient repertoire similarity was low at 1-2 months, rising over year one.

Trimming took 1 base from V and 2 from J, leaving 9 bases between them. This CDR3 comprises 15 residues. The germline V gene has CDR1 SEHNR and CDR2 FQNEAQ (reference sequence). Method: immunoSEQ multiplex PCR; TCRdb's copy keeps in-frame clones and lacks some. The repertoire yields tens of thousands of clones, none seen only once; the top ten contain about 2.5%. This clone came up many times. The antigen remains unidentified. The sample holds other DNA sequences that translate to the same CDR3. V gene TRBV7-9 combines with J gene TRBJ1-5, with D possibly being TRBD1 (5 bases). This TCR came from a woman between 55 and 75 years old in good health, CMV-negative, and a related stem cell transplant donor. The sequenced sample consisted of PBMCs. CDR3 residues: CASSLGGTGNQPQHF. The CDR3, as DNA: TGTGCCAGCAGCTTAGGGGGGACTGGCAATCAGCCCCAGCATTTT. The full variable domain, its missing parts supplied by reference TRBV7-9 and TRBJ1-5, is DTGVSQNPRHKITKRGQNVTFRCDPISEHNRLYWYRQTLGQGPEFLTYFQNEAQLEKSRLLSDRFSAERPKGSFSTLEIQRTEQGDSAMYLCASSLGGTGNQPQHFGDGTRLSIL.